This entry describes one T cell receptor beta chain. In the source study's methods: Amplification of reference gene primers provided the estimated nucleated cell counts. Method: immunoSEQ multiplex PCR; TCRdb's copy keeps in-frame clones and lacks some. The V and J calls and clone size are taken from that table; D and trimming were inferred from the DNA. The sample records some 300,000 clones, about nine tenths being singletons. One Seattle source followed patients from active infection through their disease course. This specimen belongs to a study of blood T cell repertoires in COVID-19. At the level of the study: Nucleic acid was either cDNA or gDNA, and it came from T cells, B-cell-depleted T cells, or PBMCs.

This CDR3 has 19 amino acids. V trimming: 1 base; J trimming: 0 bases; junction bases outside the gene matches: 10. Germline CDR1 is GTSNPN and CDR2 is SVGIG (reference sequence). This clonotype originated in a woman aged 45-60 years with COVID-19, enrolled during active disease. This rearrangement joins TRBV30 to TRBJ2-6; TRBD1 matches 9 bases. Sequenced input: peripheral blood. CDR3 amino acids: CAWSAPHRGLASGANVLTF. CDR3 DNA sequence: TGTGCCTGGAGTGCGCCCCACAGGGGGCTAGCCTCTGGGGCCAACGTCCTGACTTTC.